This T cell receptor (beta chain) appears in the sequencing data of a study of T-cell reconstitution after alpha-beta-depleted transplantation in children. Whole-study findings and limits: Surviving recipient cells, namely T cells and thymic progenitors, were the source of high day-60 TCRbeta diversity in some patients. After one year, T-cell counts and TCRbeta diversity mostly came from new T cells. Roughly two months post-transplant, alpha-beta T cells reportedly originated from several hundred graft clones that had expanded.

At least ten counts were recorded for this clonotype. Its antigen remains unidentified. The germline V gene has CDR1 LNHNV and CDR2 YYDKDF (reference sequence). V lost 7 bases and J lost 1; bases outside the gene matches: 3. CDR3 length: 14 amino acids. Unique molecular identifiers featured in how the TCRbeta library was prepared. TCRdb re-derived calls from the PCR reads in MiXCR, one entry per CDR3 protein. The repertoire holds approximately 500,000 distinct CDR3 sequences, with more than 9% as singletons. The V call is TRBV15, the J call TRBJ2-2; 7 nucleotides line up with TRBD2. This clonotype was obtained from a child aged 2-15 years with inherited bone marrow failure, due to receive a stem cell transplant. The sequences come from PBMCs, collected before TCRalphabeta/CD19-depleted stem cell transplant. CDR3 sequence (DNA): TGTGCCACCACCAGCGGGGAGAACACCGGGGAGCTGTTTTTT. Its translation: CATTSGENTGELFF. The full variable domain, rest sourced from reference TRBV15 and TRBJ2-2, is DAMVIQNPRYQVTQFGKPVTLSCSQTLNHNVMYWYQQKSSQAPKLLFHYYDKDFNNEADTPDNFQSRRPNTSFCFLDIRSPGLGDTAMYLCATTSGENTGELFFGEGSRLTVL.